This entry concerns a single T cell receptor beta chain. The record originates from a study of cytomegalovirus exposure and HLA in healthy donors. The PCR was carried out with 60 Vbeta primers and 13 Jbeta primers. Profiled with immunoSEQ multiplex PCR; TCRdb holds only in-frame clones, not every one. The sample gives about 130,000 clones, roughly 80% of which show up once; 8.9% is in the top ten. The CDR3 is 13 amino acids. CDR1 is MNHNS and CDR2 is SASEGT in the germline V gene. Deletions cut 10 bases from V and 2 bases from J, with 15 bases between. The origin of this receptor is a man younger than 45 in good health and CMV-seropositive. The specimen sequenced was PBMCs. This chain uses TRBV6-1 with TRBJ2-7; tentative D call: TRBD1 (6 bases). CDR3 coding DNA: TGTGCCACCTCTGTACAGGGCCCCTACGAGCAGTACTTC. Translating gives CATSVQGPYEQYF.